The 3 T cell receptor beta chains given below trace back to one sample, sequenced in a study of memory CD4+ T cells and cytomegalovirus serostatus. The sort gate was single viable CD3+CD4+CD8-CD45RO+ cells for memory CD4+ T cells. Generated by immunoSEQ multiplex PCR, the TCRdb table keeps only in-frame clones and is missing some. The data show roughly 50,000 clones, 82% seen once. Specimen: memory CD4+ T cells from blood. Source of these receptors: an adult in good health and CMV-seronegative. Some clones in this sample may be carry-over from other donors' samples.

The CDR3 is CATSRAGRWATEAFF. CDR3 nucleotide sequence: TGTGCCACCAGCAGAGCCGGCAGGTGGGCCACTGAAGCTTTCTTT. The chain is built from TRBV15 and TRBJ1-1; D is ambiguous. Per germline, CDR1 LNHNV and CDR2 YYDKDF (reference sequence). V dropped 1 base and J dropped 4 bases, with 13 bases sitting between them. The CDR3 covers 15 residues.

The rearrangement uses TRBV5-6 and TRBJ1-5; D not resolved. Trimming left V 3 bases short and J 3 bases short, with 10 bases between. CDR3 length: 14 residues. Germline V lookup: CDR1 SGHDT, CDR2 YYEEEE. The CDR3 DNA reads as TGTGCCAGCAGCTCCGGACTCATCAATCAGCCCCAGCATTTT. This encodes CASSSGLINQPQHF.

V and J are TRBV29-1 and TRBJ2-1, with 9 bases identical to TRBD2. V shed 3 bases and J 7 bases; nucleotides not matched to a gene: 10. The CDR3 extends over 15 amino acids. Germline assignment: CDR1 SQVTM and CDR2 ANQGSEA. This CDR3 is CSVDLSREGQNEQFF. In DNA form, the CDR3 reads TGCAGCGTTGATCTTTCGCGGGAGGGGCAAAATGAGCAGTTCTTC.